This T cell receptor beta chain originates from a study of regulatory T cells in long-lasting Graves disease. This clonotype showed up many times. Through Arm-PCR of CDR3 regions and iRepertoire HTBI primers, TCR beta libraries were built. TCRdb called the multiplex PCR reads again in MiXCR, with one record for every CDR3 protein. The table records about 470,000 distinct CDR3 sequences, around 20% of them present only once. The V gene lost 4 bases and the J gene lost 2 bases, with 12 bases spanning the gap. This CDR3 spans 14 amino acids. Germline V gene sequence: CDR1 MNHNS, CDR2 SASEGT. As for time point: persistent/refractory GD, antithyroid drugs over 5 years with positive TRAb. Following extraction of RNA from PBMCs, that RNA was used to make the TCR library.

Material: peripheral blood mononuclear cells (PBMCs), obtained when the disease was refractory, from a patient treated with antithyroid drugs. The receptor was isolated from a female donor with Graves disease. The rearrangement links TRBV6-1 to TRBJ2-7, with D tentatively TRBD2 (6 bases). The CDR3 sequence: CASSGFGEAYEQYF. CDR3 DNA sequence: TGTGCCAGCAGTGGCTTCGGGGAGGCCTACGAGCAGTACTTC.